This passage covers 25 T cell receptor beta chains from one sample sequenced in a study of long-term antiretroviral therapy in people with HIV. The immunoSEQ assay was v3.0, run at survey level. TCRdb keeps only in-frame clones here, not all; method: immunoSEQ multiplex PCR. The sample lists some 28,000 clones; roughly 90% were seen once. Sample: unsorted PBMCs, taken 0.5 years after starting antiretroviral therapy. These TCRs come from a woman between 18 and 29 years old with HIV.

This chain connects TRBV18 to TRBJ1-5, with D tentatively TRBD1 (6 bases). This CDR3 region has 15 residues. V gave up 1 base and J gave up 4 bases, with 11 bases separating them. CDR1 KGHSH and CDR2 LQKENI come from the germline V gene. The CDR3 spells CASSPQGHLNQPQHF. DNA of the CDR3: TGTGCCAGCTCACCACAGGGACACCTTAATCAGCCCCAGCATTTT.

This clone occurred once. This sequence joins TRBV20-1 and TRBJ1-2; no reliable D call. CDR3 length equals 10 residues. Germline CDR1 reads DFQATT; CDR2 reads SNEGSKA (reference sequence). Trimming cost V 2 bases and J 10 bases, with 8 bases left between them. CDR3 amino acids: CSARNADYTF. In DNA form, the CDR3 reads TGCAGTGCTAGAAATGCGGACTACACCTTC.

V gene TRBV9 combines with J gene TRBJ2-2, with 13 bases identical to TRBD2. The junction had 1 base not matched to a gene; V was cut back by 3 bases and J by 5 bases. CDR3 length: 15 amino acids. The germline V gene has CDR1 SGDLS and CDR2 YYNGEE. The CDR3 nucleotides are TGTGCCAGCAGCGGACTAGCGGGAGGTACCGGGGAGCTGTTTTTT. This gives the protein CASSGLAGGTGELFF.

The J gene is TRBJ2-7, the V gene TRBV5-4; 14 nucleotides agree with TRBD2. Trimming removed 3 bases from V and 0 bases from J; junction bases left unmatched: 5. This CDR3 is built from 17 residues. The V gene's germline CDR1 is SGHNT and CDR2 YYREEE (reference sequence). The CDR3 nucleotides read TGTGCCAGCAGCTGGGGACTAGCGGGAGTTGGCTCCTACGAGCAGTACTTC. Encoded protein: CASSWGLAGVGSYEQYF. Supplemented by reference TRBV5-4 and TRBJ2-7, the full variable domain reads ETGVTQSPTHLIKTRGQQVTLRCSSQSGHNTVSWYQQALGQGPQFIFQYYREEENGRGNFPPRFSGLQFPNYSSELNVNALELDDSALYLCASSWGLAGVGSYEQYFGPGTRLTVT.

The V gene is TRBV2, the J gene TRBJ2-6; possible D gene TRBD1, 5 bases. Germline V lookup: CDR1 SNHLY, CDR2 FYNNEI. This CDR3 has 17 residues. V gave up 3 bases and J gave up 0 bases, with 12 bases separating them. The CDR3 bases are TGTGCCAGCAGTGACAGGGCCCGCCTCTCTGGGGCCAACGTCCTGACTTTC. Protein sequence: CASSDRARLSGANVLTF.

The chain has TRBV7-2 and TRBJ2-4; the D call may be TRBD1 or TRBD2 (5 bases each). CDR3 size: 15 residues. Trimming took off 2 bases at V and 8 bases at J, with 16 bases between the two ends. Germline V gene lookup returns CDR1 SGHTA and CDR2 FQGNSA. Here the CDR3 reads CASSLIEGPGDIQYF. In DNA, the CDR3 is TGTGCCAGCAGCTTAATAGAGGGGCCTGGGGACATTCAGTACTTC.

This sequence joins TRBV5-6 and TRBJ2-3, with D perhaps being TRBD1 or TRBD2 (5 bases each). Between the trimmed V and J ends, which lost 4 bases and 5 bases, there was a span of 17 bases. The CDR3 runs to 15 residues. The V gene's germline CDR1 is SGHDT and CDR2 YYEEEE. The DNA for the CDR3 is TGTGCCAGCAGCCCCCCATCGGGGCAGAGAGATACGCAGTATTTT. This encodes CASSPPSGQRDTQYF.

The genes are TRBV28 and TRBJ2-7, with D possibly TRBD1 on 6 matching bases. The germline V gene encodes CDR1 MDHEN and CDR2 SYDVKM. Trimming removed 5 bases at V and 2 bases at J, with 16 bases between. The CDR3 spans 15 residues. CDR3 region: CASSPPQGFAYEQYF. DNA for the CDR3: TGTGCCAGCAGTCCCCCCCAGGGGTTCGCCTACGAGCAGTACTTC.

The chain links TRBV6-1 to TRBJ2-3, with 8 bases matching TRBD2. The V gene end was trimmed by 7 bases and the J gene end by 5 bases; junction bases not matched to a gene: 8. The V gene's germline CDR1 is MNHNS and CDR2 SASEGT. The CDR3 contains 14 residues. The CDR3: CASNEVLAGDTQYF. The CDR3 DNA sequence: TGTGCCAGCAACGAGGTGCTAGCGGGAGATACGCAGTATTTT.

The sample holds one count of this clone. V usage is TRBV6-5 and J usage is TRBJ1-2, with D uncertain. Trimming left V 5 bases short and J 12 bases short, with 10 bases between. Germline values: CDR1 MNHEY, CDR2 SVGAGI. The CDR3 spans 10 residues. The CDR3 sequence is CASSVLLHTF. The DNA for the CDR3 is TGTGCCAGCAGTGTGTTGCTCCACACCTTC.

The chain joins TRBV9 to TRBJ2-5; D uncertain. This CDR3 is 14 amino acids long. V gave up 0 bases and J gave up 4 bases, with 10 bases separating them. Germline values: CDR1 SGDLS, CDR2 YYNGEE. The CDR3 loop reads CASSVDYGRETQYF. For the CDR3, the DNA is TGTGCCAGCAGCGTAGACTACGGGCGAGAGACCCAGTACTTC.

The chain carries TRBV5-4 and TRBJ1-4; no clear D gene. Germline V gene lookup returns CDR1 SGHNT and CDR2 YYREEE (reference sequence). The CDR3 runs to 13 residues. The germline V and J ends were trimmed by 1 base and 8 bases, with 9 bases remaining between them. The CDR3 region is CASSLTVGEKLFF. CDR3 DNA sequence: TGTGCCAGCAGCTTGACAGTCGGGGAAAAACTGTTTTTT.

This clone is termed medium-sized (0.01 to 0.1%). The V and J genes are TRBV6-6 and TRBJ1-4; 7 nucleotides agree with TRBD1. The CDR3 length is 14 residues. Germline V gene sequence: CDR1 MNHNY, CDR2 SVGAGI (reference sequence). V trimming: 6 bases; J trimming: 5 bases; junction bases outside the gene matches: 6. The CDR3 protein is CASSGDSLNEKLFF. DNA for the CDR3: TGTGCCAGCAGCGGGGACAGCCTAAATGAAAAACTGTTTTTT.

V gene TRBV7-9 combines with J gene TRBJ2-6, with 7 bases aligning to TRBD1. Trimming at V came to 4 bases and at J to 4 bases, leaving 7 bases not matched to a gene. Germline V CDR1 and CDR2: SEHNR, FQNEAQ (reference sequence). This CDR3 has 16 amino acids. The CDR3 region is CASSSYRGWGANVLTF. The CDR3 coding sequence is TGTGCCAGCAGCTCTTACAGGGGCTGGGGGGCCAACGTCCTGACTTTC.

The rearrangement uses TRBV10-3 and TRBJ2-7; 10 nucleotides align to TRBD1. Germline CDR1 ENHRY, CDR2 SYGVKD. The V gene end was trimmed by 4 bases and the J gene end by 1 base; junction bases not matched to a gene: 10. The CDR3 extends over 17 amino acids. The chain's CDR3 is CAISGPPGTGVSYEQYF. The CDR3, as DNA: TGTGCCATCAGTGGCCCTCCCGGGACAGGGGTATCCTACGAGCAGTACTTC.

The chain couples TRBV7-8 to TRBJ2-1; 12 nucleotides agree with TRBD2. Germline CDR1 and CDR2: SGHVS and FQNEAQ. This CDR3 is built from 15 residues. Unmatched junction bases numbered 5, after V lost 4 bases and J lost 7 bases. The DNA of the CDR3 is TGTGCCAGCAGCTGGGGGACTAGCGGGTATAATGAGCAGTTCTTC. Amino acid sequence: CASSWGTSGYNEQFF.

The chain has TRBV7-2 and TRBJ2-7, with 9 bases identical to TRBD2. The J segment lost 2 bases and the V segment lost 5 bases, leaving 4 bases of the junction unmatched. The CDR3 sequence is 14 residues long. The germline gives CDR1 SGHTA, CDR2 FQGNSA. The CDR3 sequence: CASSPTSGPYEQYF. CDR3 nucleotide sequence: TGTGCCAGCAGCCCGACTAGCGGACCCTACGAGCAGTACTTC.

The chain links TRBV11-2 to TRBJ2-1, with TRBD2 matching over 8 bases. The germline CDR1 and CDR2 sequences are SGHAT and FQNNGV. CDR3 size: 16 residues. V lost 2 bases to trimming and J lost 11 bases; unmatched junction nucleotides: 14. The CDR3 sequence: CASSLSVAGPTTQQFF. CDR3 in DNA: TGTGCCAGCAGCTTATCGGTAGCGGGACCGACTACTCAGCAGTTCTTC.

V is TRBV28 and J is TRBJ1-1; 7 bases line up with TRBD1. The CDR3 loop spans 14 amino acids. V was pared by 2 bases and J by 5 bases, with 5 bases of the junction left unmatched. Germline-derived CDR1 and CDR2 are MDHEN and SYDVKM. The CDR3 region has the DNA TGTGCCAGCAGTTTAAAGGGGGCTGGTACTGAAGCTTTCTTT. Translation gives CASSLKGAGTEAFF. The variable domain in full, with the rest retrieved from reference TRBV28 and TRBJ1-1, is DVKVTQSSRYLVKRTGEKVFLECVQDMDHENMFWYRQDPGLGLRLIYFSYDVKMKEKGDIPEGYSVSREKKERFSLILESASTNQTSMYLCASSLKGAGTEAFFGQGTRLTVV.

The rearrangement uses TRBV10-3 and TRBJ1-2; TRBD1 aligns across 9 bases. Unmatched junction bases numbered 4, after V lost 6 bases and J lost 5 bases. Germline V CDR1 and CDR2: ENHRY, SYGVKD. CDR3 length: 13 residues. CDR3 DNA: TGTGCCATCAGGGGGGGACAGGGATATGGCTACACCTTC. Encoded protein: CAIRGGQGYGYTF.

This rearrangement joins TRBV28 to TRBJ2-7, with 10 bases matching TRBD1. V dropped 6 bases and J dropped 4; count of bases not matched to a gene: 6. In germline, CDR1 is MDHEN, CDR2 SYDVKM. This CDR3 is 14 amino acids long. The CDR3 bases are TGTGCCAGCAGCCTTAGACAGGGGGCTTACGAGCAGTACTTC. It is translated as CASSLRQGAYEQYF.

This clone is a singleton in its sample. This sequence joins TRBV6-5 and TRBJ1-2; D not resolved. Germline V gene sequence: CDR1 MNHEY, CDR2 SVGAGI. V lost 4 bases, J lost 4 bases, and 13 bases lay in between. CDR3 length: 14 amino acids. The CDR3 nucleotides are TGTGCCAGCAGTTCCCCCCAGGCCCCCTATGGCTACACCTTC. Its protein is CASSSPQAPYGYTF.

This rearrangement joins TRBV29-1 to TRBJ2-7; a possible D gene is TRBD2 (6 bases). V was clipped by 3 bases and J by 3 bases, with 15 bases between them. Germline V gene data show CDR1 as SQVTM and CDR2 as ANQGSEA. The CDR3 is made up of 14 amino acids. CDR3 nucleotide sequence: TGCAGCGTTGAGTCCGGACGGGAGAGCTACGAGCAGTACTTC. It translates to CSVESGRESYEQYF.

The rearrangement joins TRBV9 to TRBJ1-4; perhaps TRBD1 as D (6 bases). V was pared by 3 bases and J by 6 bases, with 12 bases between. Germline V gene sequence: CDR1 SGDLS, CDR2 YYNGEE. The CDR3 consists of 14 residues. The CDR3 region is CASSAQGRDEKLFF. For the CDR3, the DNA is TGTGCCAGCAGCGCTCAGGGGAGGGATGAAAAACTGTTTTTT. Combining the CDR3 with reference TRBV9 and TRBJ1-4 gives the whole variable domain DSGVTQTPKHLITATGQRVTLRCSPRSGDLSVYWYQQSLDQGLQFLIQYYNGEERAKGNILERFSAQQFPDLHSELNLSSLELGDSALYFCASSAQGRDEKLFFGSGTQLSVL.

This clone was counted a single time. In DNA, the CDR3 is TGTGCCAGCAGCGGAAGACAGGGTGAAGGCACTGAAGCTTTCTTT. Protein sequence: CASSGRQGEGTEAFF. This chain joins TRBV9 and TRBJ1-1; 7 bases are a match to TRBD1. V gave up 3 bases and J gave up 4 bases; unmatched junction bases: 9. CDR3 length: 15 residues. The germline V gene has CDR1 SGDLS and CDR2 YYNGEE.